Below are 9 T cell receptor beta chains sequenced from a single sample in a study of blood T cell repertoires in COVID-19. Assay used: immunoSEQ multiplex PCR; TCRdb lists only in-frame clones, some missing. Among more than 95,000 clones, approximately 90% were seen once, and the ten largest hold more than 6%. The sample taken for sequencing was peripheral blood. The source of these receptors is a human donor in a cohort sampled during active COVID-19.

This clone has just one count. V is TRBV20-1 and J is TRBJ2-1; 8 nucleotides agree with TRBD2. Looked up from germline, CDR1 is DFQATT and CDR2 is SNEGSKA (reference sequence). With V trimmed by 6 bases and J by 15 bases, 7 bases remained unmatched. This CDR3 region has 10 residues. CDR3 in DNA: TGCAGTGCAAGATTAGCGGGATTGTTCTTC. Its protein is CSARLAGLFF.

The genes are TRBV7-8 and TRBJ2-7, with 7 bases aligning to TRBD1. Germline CDR1 is SGHVS and CDR2 is FQNEAQ. CDR3 length: 14 residues. V shed 4 bases, J shed 4 bases, and the junction held 7 bases outside the gene matches. CDR3 DNA: TGTGCCAGCAGCTCCCCGGACAGGCGTTACGAGCAGTACTTC. Its translation is CASSSPDRRYEQYF.

The chain carries TRBV7-6 and TRBJ1-1, with 8 bases lining up with TRBD1. J gave up 5 bases and V 3 bases, and 5 bases lay outside the gene matches. Per the germline V gene, CDR1 is SGHVS and CDR2 is FNYEAQ. This CDR3 is 14 amino acids long. CDR3 coding DNA: TGTGCCAGCAGCTTCTCGACAGGGGTTACTGAAGCTTTCTTT. Translation: CASSFSTGVTEAFF.

The V and J genes are TRBV24-1 and TRBJ1-5; unclear D gene. V dropped 4 bases and J dropped 6 bases, with 12 bases sitting between them. CDR1 and CDR2 (germline): KGHDR, SFDVKD. This CDR3 is 14 amino acids long. The CDR3 sequence: CATSDPGEGQPQHF. CDR3 DNA: TGTGCCACCAGTGACCCCGGGGAAGGTCAGCCCCAGCATTTT.

This sequence joins TRBV5-1 and TRBJ2-1; 11 positions match TRBD2. Germline CDR1 is SGHRS and CDR2 is YFSETQ. The CDR3 has 17 residues. V was clipped by 5 bases and J by 5 bases; unmatched bases: 12. This CDR3 is CASRGVSGRAGHNEQFF. Written as DNA, the CDR3 is TGCGCCAGCAGAGGGGTTAGCGGGAGGGCCGGCCACAATGAGCAGTTCTTC.

V is TRBV11-2 and J is TRBJ2-1; TRBD1 agrees at 9 bases. CDR3 length: 15 residues. Germline V gene data show CDR1 as SGHAT and CDR2 as FQNNGV. Trimming took 5 bases from V and 10 from J; bases not matched to a gene: 12. CDR3 nucleotide sequence: TGTGCCAGCAGCCGCACAGGGGGCGAAATTCGGGAGCAGTTCTTC. Residues: CASSRTGGEIREQFF.

The V gene is TRBV19, the J gene TRBJ1-5; D is unclear. This CDR3 is built from 16 residues. The germline V and J ends were trimmed by 4 bases and 4 bases, with 17 bases remaining between them. Germline CDR1 and CDR2: LNHDA and SQIVND (reference sequence). The CDR3 region has the DNA TGTGCCAGTAGTAGGGCGTCGGCAGCTAATAATCAGCCCCAGCATTTT. This gives the protein CASSRASAANNQPQHF.

The chain couples TRBV11-3 to TRBJ2-2; D might be TRBD1 (5 bases). Trimming stripped 8 bases from V and 6 bases from J, with 19 bases between. The length of the CDR3 is 15 residues. The V gene's germline CDR1 is SGHNT and CDR2 YENEEA. The CDR3 is CASGRSQGHPGELFF. Written as DNA, the CDR3 is TGTGCCAGCGGTAGATCGCAGGGTCATCCCGGGGAGCTGTTTTTT.

This chain joins TRBV28 and TRBJ2-7; maybe TRBD1 (6 bases). With 6 bases removed from V and 1 base from J, the gap between germline ends came to 16 bases. The CDR3 is 15 amino acids. CDR1 is MDHEN, CDR2 SYDVKM, per germline. The CDR3 spells CASRNPGHLSYEQYF. The DNA for the CDR3 is TGTGCCAGCAGGAACCCGGGACATCTATCCTACGAGCAGTACTTC.